This T cell receptor (beta chain) was sequenced during a study of T cells in Graves' hyperthyroidism and ophthalmopathy. The study, taken as a whole, reports: In blood, most of the thyroid clonotypes expanded above 0.001 were also present.

Trimming shortened V by 4 bases and J by 8 bases, and 12 bases separated the two germline ends. Germline assignment: CDR1 SGHTS and CDR2 YDEGEE. The CDR3 runs to 12 residues. This clonotype was detected only a few times. Antigen: not known. Ophthalmopathy patients had Clinical Activity Score at least 3, NOSPECS grade at least 4, duration under 3 months. The study excluded patients with uncontrolled infection, other autoimmune disease, pregnancy or lactation. Extraction of PBMCs used roughly 9.3 ml of fresh peripheral blood. RNA transcripts were the template for amplifying TCR beta CDR3 regions. The HTBI primer set was used in a first-round RT-PCR of the TCR CDR3. Via MiXCR, TCRdb re-called the multiplex PCR reads, giving one row per CDR3 protein. Among 560,000 or so distinct CDR3 sequences, 15% to 20% were seen once, and the ten largest hold over 45%.

This TCR was recovered from a man aged 35 to 55 with Graves' ophthalmopathy. Sequencing was done on a sample of blood. The V gene is TRBV5-8, the J gene TRBJ1-2; no firm D call. The CDR3 DNA follows: TGTGCCAGCAGCCCCGGCAGGAGGGGCTACACCTTC. Amino acid sequence: CASSPGRRGYTF. Full variable domain (remainder filled in from reference TRBV5-8 and TRBJ1-2): EAGVTQSPTHLIKTRGQQATLRCSPISGHTSVYWYQQALGLGLQFLLWYDEGEERNRGNFPPRFSGRQFPNYSSELNVNALELEDSALYLCASSPGRRGYTFGSGTRLTVV.